One and the same sample provided the 6 T cell receptor beta chains below, sequenced in a study of blood T cell repertoires in COVID-19. Sequencing used immunoSEQ multiplex PCR; TCRdb keeps in-frame clones, though not all of them. The sample lists about 200,000 clones, 87% occurring once. The sequenced sample consisted of PBMCs or T cells enriched from blood (not recorded which). The receptors shown here come from a woman aged 25-40 years who had recovered from COVID-19.

V usage is TRBV2 and J usage is TRBJ2-7; D perhaps matches TRBD2 (5 bases). The CDR3 sequence is 12 residues long. V was pared by 6 bases and J by 4 bases, with 10 bases between. Germline V gives CDR1 SNHLY, CDR2 FYNNEI. In DNA, the CDR3 is TGTGCCAGCAGCCGGGATTGGTACGAGCAGTACTTC. Translating it yields CASSRDWYEQYF.

The V gene is TRBV9, the J gene TRBJ2-2; TRBD1 agrees at 8 bases. This CDR3 contains 14 residues. V gave up 2 bases and J gave up 7 bases; unmatched junction bases: 4. Germline CDR1 and CDR2: SGDLS and YYNGEE. The CDR3, as DNA: TGTGCCAGCAGCGTGGACAGGGCGAACGGGGAGCTGTTTTTT. Translation gives CASSVDRANGELFF.

The CDR3 sequence: CASSSWDSSGNTIYF. CDR3 bases: TGTGCCAGCAGTTCATGGGACAGCTCTGGAAACACCATATATTTT. V usage is TRBV6-5 and J usage is TRBJ1-3, with 7 bases matching TRBD1. The V and J ends lost 4 bases and 0 bases, in that order; junction bases with no gene match: 3. This CDR3 has 15 amino acids. Germline loops: CDR1 MNHEY, CDR2 SVGAGI.

This chain connects TRBV9 to TRBJ1-1; no reliable D call. CDR3 length equals 15 residues. CDR1 is SGDLS and CDR2 is YYNGEE in the germline V gene. The germline V and J ends were trimmed by 0 bases and 3 bases, with 12 bases remaining between them. The CDR3 coding sequence is TGTGCCAGCAGCGTAGTTAGTGGTTCGTACACTGAAGCTTTCTTT. Its protein product is CASSVVSGSYTEAFF.

As for this clone: The sample has other DNA sequences that encode this CDR3 too. The chain carries TRBV11-2 and TRBJ1-1; maybe TRBD1 (6 bases). This CDR3 is built from 12 residues. Germline assignment: CDR1 SGHAT and CDR2 FQNNGV. The V end lost 2 bases, the J end lost 5 bases, and 6 bases lay between the germline ends. This CDR3 is CASSLQGTEAFF. For the CDR3, the DNA is TGTGCCAGCAGCTTACAGGGGACTGAAGCTTTCTTT.

This clone occurred once. The V and J genes are TRBV6-1 and TRBJ1-2; perhaps TRBD1 as D (6 bases). The V gene lost 4 bases and the J gene lost 2 bases, with 17 bases spanning the gap. The germline CDR1 and CDR2 sequences are MNHNS and SASEGT. This CDR3 spans 16 amino acids. The DNA of the CDR3 is TGTGCCAGCAGTGTGGACAGACCCTTCCCCAACTATGGCTACACCTTC. It translates to CASSVDRPFPNYGYTF.